Presented here are 4 T cell receptor beta chains from one specimen sequenced in a study of T cells in Graves' hyperthyroidism and ophthalmopathy. Regions amplified from RNA transcripts were the TCR beta CDR3 regions. The TCR CDR3 first-round RT-PCR relied on the HTBI primer set. In TCRdb, the multiplex PCR reads were re-called with MiXCR into one record per CDR3 protein. The table has 650,000 to 700,000 distinct CDR3 sequences, around 16% seen once. Material for sequencing was blood. Source of these receptors: a man between 45 and 60 years old with Graves' hyperthyroidism.

V gene TRBV14 combines with J gene TRBJ1-1, with D perhaps matching TRBD1 (5 bases). V shed 2 bases and J shed 10 bases, with 11 bases lying between them. The CDR3 runs 12 residues. Germline V gives CDR1 SGHDN, CDR2 FVKESK. CDR3 bases: TGTGCCAGCAGCCAAATAGACAGCCGAGCTTTCTTT. Amino acids: CASSQIDSRAFF.

There are a few counts of this clonotype. The chain joins TRBV20-1 to TRBJ2-7, with 10 bases matching TRBD1. CDR1 DFQATT and CDR2 SNEGSKA come from the germline V gene (reference sequence). V shed 3 bases, J shed 3 bases, and the junction held 2 bases outside the gene matches. The CDR3 consists of 13 residues. The CDR3 DNA reads TGCAGTGCTAGGGGGACAGGGGACTACGAGCAGTACTTC. It specifies CSARGTGDYEQYF.

In this sample, this clonotype turned up a few times. The rearrangement joins TRBV20-1 to TRBJ1-2; D uncertain. The CDR3 runs 13 residues. The germline V gene encodes CDR1 DFQATT and CDR2 SNEGSKA (reference sequence). The V gene lost 6 bases and the J gene lost 1 base, with 12 bases spanning the gap. The CDR3 DNA follows: TGCAGTGCCTACCTCGGGATTAACTATGGCTACACCTTC. Translating it yields CSAYLGINYGYTF.

The V call is TRBV19, the J call TRBJ2-6; 7 bases are a match to TRBD1. Per germline, CDR1 LNHDA and CDR2 SQIVND (reference sequence). This CDR3 is built from 19 residues. After removal of 4 bases from V and 0 bases from J, the junction contained 12 bases not matched to a gene. In DNA form, the CDR3 reads TGTGCCAGTAGTACTTTCCGGGACAGAGTTAGCTCTGGGGCCAACGTCCTGACTTTC. Amino acid sequence: CASSTFRDRVSSGANVLTF.